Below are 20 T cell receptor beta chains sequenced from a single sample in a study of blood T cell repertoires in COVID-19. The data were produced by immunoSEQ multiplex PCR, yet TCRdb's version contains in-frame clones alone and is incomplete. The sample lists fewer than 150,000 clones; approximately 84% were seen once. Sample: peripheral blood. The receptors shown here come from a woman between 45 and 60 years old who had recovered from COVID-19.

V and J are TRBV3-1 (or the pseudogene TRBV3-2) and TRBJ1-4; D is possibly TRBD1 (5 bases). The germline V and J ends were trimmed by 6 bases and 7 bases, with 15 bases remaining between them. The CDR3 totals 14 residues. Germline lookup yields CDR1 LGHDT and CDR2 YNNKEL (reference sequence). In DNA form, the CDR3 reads TGTGCCAGCAGGCCTCAGGGAATAGGTGAAAAACTGTTTTTT. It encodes CASRPQGIGEKLFF.

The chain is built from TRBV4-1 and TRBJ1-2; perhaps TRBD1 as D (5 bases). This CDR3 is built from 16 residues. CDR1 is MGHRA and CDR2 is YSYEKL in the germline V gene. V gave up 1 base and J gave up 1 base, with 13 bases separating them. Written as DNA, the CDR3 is TGCGCCAGCAGCCAAGGTTGGGGGGAAATTAACTATGGCTACACCTTC. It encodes CASSQGWGEINYGYTF.

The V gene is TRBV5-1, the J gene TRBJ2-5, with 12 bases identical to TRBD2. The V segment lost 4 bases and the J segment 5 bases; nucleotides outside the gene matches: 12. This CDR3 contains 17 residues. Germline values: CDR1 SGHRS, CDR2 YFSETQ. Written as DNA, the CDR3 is TGCGCCAGCAGCGGAGCTAGCGGGAGGGCCATGGGGGAGACCCAGTACTTC. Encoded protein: CASSGASGRAMGETQYF.

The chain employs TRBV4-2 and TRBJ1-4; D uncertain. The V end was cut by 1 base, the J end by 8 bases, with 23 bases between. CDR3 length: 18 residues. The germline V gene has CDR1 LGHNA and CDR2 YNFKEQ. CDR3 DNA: TGTGCCAGCAGCCAAGGGGGAGGGAGAACTATTTCGGGGGAAAAACTGTTTTTT. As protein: CASSQGGGRTISGEKLFF.

The CDR3 sequence is CASSLQVYGGYTF. For the CDR3, the DNA is TGTGCCAGTAGTCTACAGGTTTATGGAGGCTACACCTTC. The chain joins TRBV19 to TRBJ1-2, with D maybe TRBD1 (5 bases). This CDR3 contains 13 residues. The ends were cut back, 5 bases at V and 8 bases at J, with 15 bases in the middle. Germline V gene lookup returns CDR1 LNHDA and CDR2 SQIVND (reference sequence).

The CDR3 DNA is TGCGCCAGCAGCTTGACTGGGGGCAGCAATCAGCCCCAGCATTTT. This gives the protein CASSLTGGSNQPQHF. This chain connects TRBV5-1 to TRBJ1-5; possibly TRBD1 for D (6 bases). V was pared by 1 base and J by 1 base, with 9 bases between. Looked up from germline, CDR1 is SGHRS and CDR2 is YFSETQ. The CDR3 totals 15 residues.

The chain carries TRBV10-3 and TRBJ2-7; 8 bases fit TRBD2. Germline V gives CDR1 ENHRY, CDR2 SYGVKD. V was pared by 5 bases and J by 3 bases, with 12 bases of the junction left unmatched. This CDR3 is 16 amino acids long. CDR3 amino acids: CAISSGGALTSYEQYF. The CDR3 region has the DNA TGTGCCATCAGTTCGGGGGGGGCCCTTACCAGCTACGAGCAGTACTTC.

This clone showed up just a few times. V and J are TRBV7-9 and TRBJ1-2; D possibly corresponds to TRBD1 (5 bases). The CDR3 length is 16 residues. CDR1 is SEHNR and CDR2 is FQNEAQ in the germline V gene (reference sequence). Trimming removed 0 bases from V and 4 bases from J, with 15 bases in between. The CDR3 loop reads CASSLAQGDTLYGYTF. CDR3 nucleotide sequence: TGTGCCAGCAGCTTAGCGCAGGGTGACACCCTCTATGGCTACACCTTC.

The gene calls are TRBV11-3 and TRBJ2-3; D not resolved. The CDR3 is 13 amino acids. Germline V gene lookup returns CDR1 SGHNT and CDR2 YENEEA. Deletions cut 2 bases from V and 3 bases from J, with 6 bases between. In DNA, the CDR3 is TGTGCCAGCAGCTTATCTCAGACAGATACGCAGTATTTT. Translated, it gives CASSLSQTDTQYF.

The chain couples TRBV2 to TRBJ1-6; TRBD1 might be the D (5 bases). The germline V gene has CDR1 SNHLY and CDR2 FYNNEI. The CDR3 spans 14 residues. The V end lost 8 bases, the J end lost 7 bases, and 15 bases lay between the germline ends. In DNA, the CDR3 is TGTGCCAGCGCGACGGGGACTCTGAATTCACCCCTCCACTTT. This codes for CASATGTLNSPLHF.

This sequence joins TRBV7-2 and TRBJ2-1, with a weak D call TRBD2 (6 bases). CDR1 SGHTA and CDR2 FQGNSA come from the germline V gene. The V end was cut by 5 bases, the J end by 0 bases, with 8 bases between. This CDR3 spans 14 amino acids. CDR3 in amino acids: CASSPTSSYNEQFF. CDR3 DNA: TGTGCCAGCAGCCCGACTAGCTCCTACAATGAGCAGTTCTTC.

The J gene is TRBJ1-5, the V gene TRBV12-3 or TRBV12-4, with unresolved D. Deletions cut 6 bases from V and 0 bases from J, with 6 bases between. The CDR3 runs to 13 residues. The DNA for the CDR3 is TGTGCCAGCAGCCCAAATAGCAATCAGCCCCAGCATTTT. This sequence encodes CASSPNSNQPQHF.

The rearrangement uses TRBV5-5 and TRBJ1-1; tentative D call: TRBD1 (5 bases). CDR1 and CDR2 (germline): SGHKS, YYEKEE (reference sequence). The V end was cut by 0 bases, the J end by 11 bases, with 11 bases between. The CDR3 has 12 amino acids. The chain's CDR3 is CASSLAPGDAFF. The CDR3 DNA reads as TGTGCCAGCAGCTTGGCTCCGGGGGACGCTTTCTTT.

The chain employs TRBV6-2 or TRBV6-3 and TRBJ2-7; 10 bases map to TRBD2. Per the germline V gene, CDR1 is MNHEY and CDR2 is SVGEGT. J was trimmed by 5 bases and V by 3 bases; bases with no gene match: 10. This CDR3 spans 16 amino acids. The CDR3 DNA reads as TGTGCCAGCAGTTATTGGCTAGCGGGAGTGGTCCACGAGCAGTACTTC. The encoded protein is CASSYWLAGVVHEQYF.

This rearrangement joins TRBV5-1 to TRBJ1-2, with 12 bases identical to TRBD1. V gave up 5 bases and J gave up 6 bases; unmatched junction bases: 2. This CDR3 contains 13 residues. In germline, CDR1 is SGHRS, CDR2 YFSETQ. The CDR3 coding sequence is TGCGCCAGCAGGGGACAGGGGGCGGATGGCTACACCTTC. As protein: CASRGQGADGYTF.

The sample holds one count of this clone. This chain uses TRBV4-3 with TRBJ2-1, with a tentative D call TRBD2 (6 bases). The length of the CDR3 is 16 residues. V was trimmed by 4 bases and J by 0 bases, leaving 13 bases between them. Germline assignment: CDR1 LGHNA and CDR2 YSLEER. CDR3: CASSLEAGSSYNEQFF. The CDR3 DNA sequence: TGCGCCAGCAGCCTTGAGGCGGGAAGCTCCTACAATGAGCAGTTCTTC.

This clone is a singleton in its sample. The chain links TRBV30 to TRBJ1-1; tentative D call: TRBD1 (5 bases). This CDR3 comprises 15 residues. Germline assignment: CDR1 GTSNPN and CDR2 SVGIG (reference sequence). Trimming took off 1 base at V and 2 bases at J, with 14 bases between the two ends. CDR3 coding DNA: TGTGCCTGGAGTGACTTTGGGGGGATTAACACTGAAGCTTTCTTT. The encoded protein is CAWSDFGGINTEAFF.

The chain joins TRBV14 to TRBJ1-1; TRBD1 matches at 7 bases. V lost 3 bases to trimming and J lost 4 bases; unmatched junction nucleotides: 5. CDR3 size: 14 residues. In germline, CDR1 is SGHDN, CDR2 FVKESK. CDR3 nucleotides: TGTGCCAGCAGCCATAGGGGGCAGATCACTGAAGCTTTCTTT. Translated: CASSHRGQITEAFF.

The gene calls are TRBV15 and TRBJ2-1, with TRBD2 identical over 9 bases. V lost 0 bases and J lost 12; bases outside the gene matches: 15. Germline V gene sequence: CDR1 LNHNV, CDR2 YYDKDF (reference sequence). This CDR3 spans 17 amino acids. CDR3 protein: CATSRDYELAGGSGQFF. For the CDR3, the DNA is TGTGCCACCAGCAGAGATTATGAGCTCGCGGGAGGGTCCGGGCAGTTCTTC.

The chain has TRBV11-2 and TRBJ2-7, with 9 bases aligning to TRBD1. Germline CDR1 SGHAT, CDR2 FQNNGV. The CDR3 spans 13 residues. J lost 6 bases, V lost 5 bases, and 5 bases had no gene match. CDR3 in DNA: TGTGCCAGCAGCACCGGGACAGGGACCGAGCAGTACTTC. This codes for CASSTGTGTEQYF.